The clone carrying this TCR beta chain was counted ten times or more. TCRdb reanalysed the 5' RACE reads using MiXCR and keeps one entry per CDR3 protein. Among about 120,000 distinct CDR3 sequences, roughly 3.2% were seen once, and the ten largest hold roughly 1.3%. This entry is derived from a study of neurological immune-mediated disorders. Germline V gives CDR1 MNHEY, CDR2 SVGEGT. This CDR3 is 19 amino acids long. The V and J ends lost 0 bases and 2 bases, in that order; junction bases with no gene match: 11. The V call is TRBV6-2 or TRBV6-3, the J call TRBJ2-3, with TRBD2 matching 10 bases. The clonotype comes from a woman in her thirties with multiple sclerosis. What was sequenced was PBMCs. DNA of the CDR3: TGTGCCAGCAGTTACTCGGGACGGCTAGCGGGGGCCGTCACAGATACGCAGTATTTT. Encoded protein: CASSYSGRLAGAVTDTQYF.